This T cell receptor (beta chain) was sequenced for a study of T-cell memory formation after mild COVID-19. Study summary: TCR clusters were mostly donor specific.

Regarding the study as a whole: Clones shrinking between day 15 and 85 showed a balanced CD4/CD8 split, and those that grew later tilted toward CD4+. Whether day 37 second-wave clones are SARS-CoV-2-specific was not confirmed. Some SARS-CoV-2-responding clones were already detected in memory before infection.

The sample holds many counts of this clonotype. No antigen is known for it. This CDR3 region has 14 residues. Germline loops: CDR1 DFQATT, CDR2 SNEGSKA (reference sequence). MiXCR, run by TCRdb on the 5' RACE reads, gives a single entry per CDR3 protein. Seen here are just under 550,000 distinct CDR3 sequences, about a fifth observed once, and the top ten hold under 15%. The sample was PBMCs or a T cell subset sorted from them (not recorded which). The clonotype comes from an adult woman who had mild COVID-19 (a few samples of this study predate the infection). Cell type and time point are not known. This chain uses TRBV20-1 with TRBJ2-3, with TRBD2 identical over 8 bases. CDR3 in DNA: TGCAGGACGACCACCGGACTAGCCACAGATACGCAGTATTTT. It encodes CRTTTGLATDTQYF.